This TCR beta chain was found in a study of somatic mutations in cytotoxic T cells in rheumatoid arthritis. Study at large: T-cell populations stained with V beta antibodies were in some cases flow-sorted at nearly 100% purity, including V beta1+ cells that were sequenced for TCRB.

TCRdb keeps only in-frame clones here, not all; method: immunoSEQ multiplex PCR. The top ten clones hold 9.5% to 13% of a sample with roughly 11,000 clones, 70% to 85% of them seen once. Germline CDR1 MNHEY, CDR2 SMNVEV (reference sequence). CDR3 length equals 13 residues. With V trimmed by 5 bases and J by 8 bases, 5 bases remained unmatched. Sequencing was performed on CD8+ T cells sorted from blood. V gene TRBV27 combines with J gene TRBJ1-2; TRBD1 agrees at 10 bases. The clonotype originates from a woman aged 40-49 years in good health. CDR3 coding DNA: TGTGCCAGCAGTCCGGGGACAGGGGAAGGCTACACCTTC. Protein sequence: CASSPGTGEGYTF.